A single sample is the source of the 10 T cell receptor beta chains below, sequenced in a study of blood T cell repertoires in COVID-19. Measured with immunoSEQ multiplex PCR; TCRdb has only the in-frame clones, and not every one. The data hold roughly 190,000 clones, with over 80% observed a single time. What was sequenced was peripheral blood. The source of these receptors is a woman in her fifties or sixties with COVID-19, enrolled during active disease.

The chain has TRBV19 and TRBJ1-1, with D perhaps TRBD1 (6 bases). The CDR3 covers 14 residues. V lost 6 bases to trimming and J lost 4 bases, with 15 bases between them. Germline lookup yields CDR1 LNHDA and CDR2 SQIVND (reference sequence). CDR3 DNA sequence: TGTGCCAGTAGACCTCCCCAGGGGCGCACTGAAGCTTTCTTT. Protein sequence: CASRPPQGRTEAFF.

The table lists this clone with a count of one. The CDR3 nucleotides read TGTGCCAGCAGTCCGTACCAAGAGACCCAGTACTTC. This gives the protein CASSPYQETQYF. The rearrangement links TRBV5-5 to TRBJ2-5, with D unclear. The germline V gene has CDR1 SGHKS and CDR2 YYEKEE (reference sequence). The CDR3 totals 12 residues. Between the trimmed V and J ends, which lost 5 bases and 0 bases, there was a span of 5 bases.

V and J are TRBV7-8 and TRBJ1-4; 7 bases fit TRBD1. This CDR3 spans 14 amino acids. In germline, CDR1 is SGHVS, CDR2 FQNEAQ. V lost 1 base, J lost 7 bases, and 3 bases stayed unmatched. The CDR3 here is CASSLEGGIEKLFF. CDR3 DNA: TGTGCCAGCAGCTTAGAAGGGGGCATTGAAAAACTGTTTTTT. The variable domain in full, completed from reference TRBV7-8 and TRBJ1-4, reads GAGVSQSPRYKVAKRGQDVALRCDPISGHVSLFWYQQALGQGPEFLTYFQNEAQLDKSGLPSDRFFAERPEGSVSTLKIQRTQQEDSAVYLCASSLEGGIEKLFFGSGTQLSVL.

The sample holds one count of this clone. The gene calls are TRBV19 and TRBJ1-5; possibly TRBD1 for D (5 bases). This CDR3 contains 13 residues. The germline V gene has CDR1 LNHDA and CDR2 SQIVND (reference sequence). The ends were cut back, 5 bases at V and 5 bases at J, with 10 bases in the middle. The DNA for the CDR3 is TGTGCCAGTAGTGCAGGGATGCATCAGCCCCAGCATTTT. Amino acids: CASSAGMHQPQHF.

The gene calls are TRBV4-1 and TRBJ2-5; D possibly corresponds to TRBD2 (6 bases). Germline V gives CDR1 MGHRA, CDR2 YSYEKL. The V gene lost 0 bases and the J gene lost 7 bases, with 21 bases spanning the gap. This CDR3 is 17 amino acids long. The CDR3 region is CASSQDLEGVPRGTQYF. The CDR3 DNA is TGCGCCAGCAGCCAAGATCTGGAGGGAGTTCCAAGAGGGACCCAGTACTTC.

V and J are TRBV21-1 and TRBJ1-4. TRBV21-1 is annotated as a pseudogene. CDR3 length: 18 amino acids. The CDR3 protein is CASSKNRWDGGLWEKLFF. The CDR3 DNA follows: TGTGCCAGCAGCAAAAACCGTTGGGACGGGGGACTATGGGAAAAACTGTTTTTT.

The chain combines TRBV9 with TRBJ2-1, with TRBD2 matching over 8 bases. After removal of 4 bases from V and 4 bases from J, the junction contained 10 bases not matched to a gene. The length of the CDR3 is 16 residues. Germline V lookup: CDR1 SGDLS, CDR2 YYNGEE. CDR3 protein: CASSPGQRGTYNEQFF. Written as DNA, the CDR3 is TGTGCCAGCAGCCCAGGTCAGCGGGGGACATACAATGAGCAGTTCTTC.

This clone came up once. The chain uses TRBV5-8 and TRBJ2-5; a weak D match, TRBD2 (6 bases). From germline, CDR1 is SGHTS and CDR2 YDEGEE. Between the trimmed V and J ends, which lost 1 base and 3 bases, there was a span of 10 bases. This CDR3 has 14 residues. This chain's CDR3 is CASSLRASEETQYF. The CDR3 coding sequence is TGTGCCAGCAGCTTGAGGGCTAGCGAAGAGACCCAGTACTTC.

The rearrangement links TRBV13 to TRBJ2-7; 11 positions agree with TRBD2. The CDR3 sequence is 18 residues long. Germline V gene data show CDR1 as PRHDT and CDR2 as FYEKMQ (reference sequence). V shed 1 base, J shed 3 bases, and the junction held 11 bases outside the gene matches. CDR3 sequence reads: CASSLVGTSGPRGYEQYF. The CDR3, as DNA: TGTGCCAGCAGCTTAGTTGGGACTAGCGGACCCCGGGGCTACGAGCAGTACTTC.

The chain recombines TRBV9 with TRBJ1-2; the match to TRBD1 covers 7 bases. CDR3 size: 15 residues. After removal of 8 bases from V and 1 base from J, the junction contained 11 bases not matched to a gene. Germline lookup yields CDR1 SGDLS and CDR2 YYNGEE. CDR3 DNA: TGTGCCAGTGCGACAGGGACCTTTGATAACTATGGCTACACCTTC. Translating gives CASATGTFDNYGYTF.